This entry lists 9 T cell receptor beta chains sequenced from one sample in a study of T cell responses to AZD1222 COVID-19 vaccine. Only in-frame clones appear in the TCRdb table, and some are missing; sequencing was by immunoSEQ multiplex PCR. The data hold approximately 150,000 clones, with 70% to 90% observed a single time. This specimen consisted of peripheral blood, obtained 28 days after the second dose of the MenACWY control vaccine. The receptors come from an adult who received the MenACWY meningococcal vaccine as a control.

A single count supports this clone. At one end the junction does not follow the germline gene, possibly because of a read error. The rearrangement links TRBV9 to TRBJ2-5, with 10 bases aligning to TRBD2. The CDR3 has 11 residues. Germline CDR1 and CDR2: SGDLS and YYNGEE. The CDR3 coding sequence is TGTGCCAGCAGCGCACTAGCGGGGCTAAACTTC. Translated: CASSALAGLNF.

The genes are TRBV28 and TRBJ2-7, with D possibly matching TRBD2 (6 bases). The V gene lost 5 bases and the J gene lost 6 bases, with 11 bases spanning the gap. In germline, CDR1 is MDHEN, CDR2 SYDVKM. The CDR3 is 12 amino acids. The CDR3: CASSPLGGEQYF. As DNA, the CDR3 is TGTGCCAGCAGTCCCCTGGGGGGCGAGCAGTACTTC.

This chain joins TRBV28 and TRBJ2-1, with TRBD2 matching over 14 bases. The germline gives CDR1 MDHEN, CDR2 SYDVKM. The CDR3 is made up of 19 amino acids. V lost 5 bases to trimming and J lost 0 bases; unmatched junction nucleotides: 9. In DNA form, the CDR3 reads TGTGCCAGCAGTAGACCCGGACTAGCGGGAGGAGGCTCCTACAATGAGCAGTTCTTC. Its translation: CASSRPGLAGGGSYNEQFF.

The chain couples TRBV28 to TRBJ2-7, with TRBD2 as a possible D gene (5 bases). The CDR3 sequence is 14 residues long. CDR1 MDHEN and CDR2 SYDVKM come from the germline V gene. With 6 bases removed from V and 6 bases from J, the gap between germline ends came to 18 bases. The CDR3 DNA follows: TGTGCCAGCAGACGTCGCGGGTCGGTCCCCGAGCAGTACTTC. Its translation: CASRRRGSVPEQYF.

The rearrangement links TRBV27 to TRBJ2-2, with TRBD2 matching 13 bases. The germline V gene has CDR1 MNHEY and CDR2 SMNVEV (reference sequence). V shed 4 bases and J 2 bases; nucleotides not matched to a gene: 7. The CDR3 has 18 residues. For the CDR3, the DNA is TGTGCCAGCAGTTCTCACGGACTAGCGGGAGCTAACACCGGGGAGCTGTTTTTT. Protein product: CASSSHGLAGANTGELFF.

This rearrangement joins TRBV5-5 to TRBJ2-5; possible D gene TRBD1, 6 bases. With 5 bases removed from V and 3 bases from J, the gap between germline ends came to 26 bases. The CDR3 has 18 amino acids. Germline-derived CDR1 and CDR2 are SGHKS and YYEKEE (reference sequence). The CDR3 sequence is CASRPGAGRRDKKETQYF. The DNA for the CDR3 is TGTGCCAGCAGGCCAGGGGCGGGCAGAAGAGATAAAAAAGAGACCCAGTACTTC.

The gene calls are TRBV24-1 and TRBJ2-5; 9 bases are a match to TRBD1. Losses at the gene ends were 3 bases for V and 4 bases for J; bases not matched to a gene: 5. The CDR3 is 15 amino acids. The germline V gene has CDR1 KGHDR and CDR2 SFDVKD. Written as DNA, the CDR3 is TGTGCCACCAGTGATGGGACAGGGAGAGGAGAGACCCAGTACTTC. Translating gives CATSDGTGRGETQYF.

V usage is TRBV7-2 and J usage is TRBJ1-3; 10 nucleotides line up with TRBD1. Trimming at V came to 6 bases and at J to 0 bases, leaving 11 bases not matched to a gene. Germline V lookup: CDR1 SGHTA, CDR2 FQGNSA. This CDR3 is built from 18 residues. CDR3 loop: CASRAGTGVVNSGNTIYF. CDR3 nucleotide sequence: TGTGCCAGCAGGGCCGGGACAGGGGTGGTTAACTCTGGAAACACCATATATTTT. Filled out from reference TRBV7-2 and TRBJ1-3, the complete variable domain reads GAGVSQSPSNKVTEKGKDVELRCDPISGHTALYWYRQSLGQGLEFLIYFQGNSAPDKSGLPSDRFSAERTGGSVSTLTIQRTQQEDSAVYLCASRAGTGVVNSGNTIYFGEGSWLTVV.

The chain recombines TRBV28 with TRBJ2-7, with a possible D match to TRBD1 (5 bases). The CDR3 contains 14 residues. Germline assignment: CDR1 MDHEN and CDR2 SYDVKM. V shed 7 bases and J shed 1 base, with 14 bases lying between them. The CDR3 loop reads CASTVFRASYEQYF. As DNA, the CDR3 is TGTGCCAGCACCGTATTCAGGGCTTCCTACGAGCAGTACTTC.